Below, one T cell receptor beta chain is given with its context. Its specificity is not known. This CDR3 has 16 residues. V was trimmed by 11 bases and J by 1 base, leaving 21 bases between them. Germline V gene lookup returns CDR1 ENHRY and CDR2 SYGVKD. Treatment meaning: approximately nine-day PBMC culture with coronavirus spike peptide pools or control peptides (ViraFEST assay). Researchers used the Oncomine TCR Beta short-read assay to sequence DNA from cultured CD4+ T cells. In TCRdb, the PCR reads were re-called with MiXCR into one record per CDR3 protein. Among 13,000 or so distinct CDR3 sequences listed, roughly 37% were seen once. The data originate from a study of vaccination and CD4 T cells after COVID-19.

This clonotype was sampled from a human donor who had recovered from COVID-19. This chain uses TRBV10-3 with TRBJ2-1; D is unresolved. The source material was CD4+ T cells from blood, cultured in vitro. The CDR3 loop reads CAVRVMQSQSYNEQFF. The CDR3 DNA sequence: TGTGCCGTCCGAGTGATGCAAAGTCAGTCCTACAATGAGCAGTTCTTC.